This entry concerns a single T cell receptor beta chain. Its antigen is undetermined. The sample comes from a study of T cells in narcolepsy. Study findings and constraints: No autoreactive T cell clone sequences appeared in some memory CD4+ repertoires. Comparing one patient's CSF and blood CD4+ clonotypes highlighted HCRT- and TRIB2-specific autoreactive clonotypes.

Clones were read by immunoSEQ multiplex PCR, and TCRdb kept only the in-frame ones, dropping some. The data show tens of thousands of clones, with approximately 80% seen just once and about 1% held by the top ten. The CDR3 totals 15 residues. Germline V gene lookup returns CDR1 SGDLS and CDR2 YYNGEE. V was pared by 0 bases and J by 5 bases, with 9 bases between. The sample comprised memory (CD45RA-) CD4+ T cells from blood. This clonotype originated in a human donor in good health. V is TRBV9 and J is TRBJ1-6; D is unclear. The CDR3 nucleotides are TGTGCCAGCAGCGTAGGGGGAGACCATAATTCACCCCTCCACTTT. This translates into CASSVGGDHNSPLHF.